This passage covers 22 T cell receptor beta chains from one sample sequenced in a study of technical replicates of blood from a handful of donors. TCRdb's table, derived via immunoSEQ multiplex PCR, lists solely in-frame clones and lacks some. The sample carries some 91,000 clones, 95% recorded once. What was sequenced was T cells isolated from PBMCs. Every receptor here comes from a human donor in good health.

The chain carries TRBV7-9 and TRBJ2-3; perhaps TRBD1 as D (6 bases). Germline V gives CDR1 SEHNR, CDR2 FQNEAQ (reference sequence). V was shortened by 5 bases and J by 3 bases, with 21 bases between the two germline ends. The CDR3 runs 17 residues. CDR3 bases: TGTGCCAGCAGCACAGGACAGTGGGAGATTGTGACAGATACGCAGTATTTT. This encodes CASSTGQWEIVTDTQYF.

The chain couples TRBV29-1 to TRBJ2-2; D remains unclear. Germline-derived CDR1 and CDR2 are SQVTM and ANQGSEA. V lost 2 bases, J lost 7 bases, and 5 bases lay in between. The CDR3 sequence is 11 residues long. The CDR3 reads CSVESHGELFF. CDR3 sequence (DNA): TGCAGCGTTGAATCCCACGGGGAGCTGTTTTTT.

The rearrangement joins TRBV21-1 to TRBJ1-5. TRBV21-1 is flagged as a pseudogene. The CDR3 has 21 amino acids. The CDR3 spells CASSKGGGGHITPIGNQPQHF. CDR3 in DNA: TGTGCCAGCAGCAAAGGGGGTGGCGGGCATATTACCCCCATCGGTAATCAGCCCCAGCATTTT.

CDR3 in DNA: TGTGCCAGCAGCGGAGTAAGGGGGCGGCCCTACGAGCAGTACTTC. Protein: CASSGVRGRPYEQYF. The genes are TRBV11-2 and TRBJ2-7, with TRBD1 matching 7 bases. Unmatched junction bases numbered 9, after V lost 5 bases and J lost 2 bases. The CDR3 is made up of 15 amino acids. The V gene's germline CDR1 is SGHAT and CDR2 FQNNGV.

This clone was detected only once. V and J are TRBV10-2 and TRBJ2-2, with D tentatively TRBD1 (5 bases). CDR3 size: 14 residues. Looked up from germline, CDR1 is WSHSY and CDR2 is SAAADI. The V and J ends lost 6 bases and 0 bases respectively, with 8 bases between them. The CDR3 region is CASRQTANTGELFF. In nucleotides, the CDR3 is TGCGCCAGCAGACAGACAGCGAACACCGGGGAGCTGTTTTTT.

This clone was picked up one time. The J gene is TRBJ1-2, the V gene TRBV10-3; possibly TRBD1 for D (5 bases). The V end was cut by 2 bases, the J end by 0 bases, with 22 bases between. The germline V gene encodes CDR1 ENHRY and CDR2 SYGVKD. The CDR3 has 19 amino acids. The CDR3 sequence is CAISELLAGLTSSNYGYTF. In nucleotides, the CDR3 is TGTGCCATCAGTGAGCTTCTTGCGGGGCTCACCTCTTCTAACTATGGCTACACCTTC.

The chain is built from TRBV7-9 and TRBJ1-2; 7 bases are a match to TRBD1. Unmatched junction bases numbered 15, after V lost 5 bases and J lost 3 bases. The CDR3 is 17 amino acids. Looked up from germline, CDR1 is SEHNR and CDR2 is FQNEAQ (reference sequence). CDR3 protein: CASSPWTGLPQDYGYTF. The CDR3 DNA sequence: TGTGCCAGCAGCCCCTGGACAGGACTCCCTCAGGACTATGGCTACACCTTC.

This clone was recorded only once. This chain connects TRBV7-2 to TRBJ2-7, with 10 bases fitting TRBD2. Germline V gene sequence: CDR1 SGHTA, CDR2 FQGNSA. V lost 6 bases to trimming and J lost 7 bases; unmatched junction nucleotides: 12. The length of the CDR3 is 15 residues. Here the CDR3 reads CASSRRGLAKGEQYF. Here the CDR3 DNA reads TGTGCCAGCAGTCGGAGGGGACTAGCGAAGGGGGAGCAGTACTTC. The entire variable domain, with the rest obtained from reference TRBV7-2 and TRBJ2-7, is as follows: GAGVSQSPSNKVTEKGKDVELRCDPISGHTALYWYRQSLGQGLEFLIYFQGNSAPDKSGLPSDRFSAERTGGSVSTLTIQRTQQEDSAVYLCASSRRGLAKGEQYFGPGTRLTVT.

This chain links TRBV2 with TRBJ1-2, with 9 bases identical to TRBD1. The CDR3 loop spans 13 amino acids. Germline CDR1 and CDR2: SNHLY and FYNNEI. J was trimmed by 4 bases and V by 8 bases; bases with no gene match: 5. The CDR3 region is CASRSDRGYGYTF. The CDR3 bases are TGTGCCAGCCGATCGGACAGGGGCTATGGCTACACCTTC.

This CDR3 is CASSIWGGSSYSNQPQHF. CDR3 coding DNA: TGTGCCAGTAGTATATGGGGGGGCAGCTCTTATAGCAATCAGCCCCAGCATTTT. The rearrangement joins TRBV19 to TRBJ1-5, with a possible D match to TRBD1 (6 bases). The CDR3 loop spans 18 amino acids. In germline, CDR1 is LNHDA, CDR2 SQIVND (reference sequence). The V gene lost 2 bases and the J gene lost 0 bases, with 17 bases spanning the gap.

This chain joins TRBV11-3 and TRBJ2-7; TRBD1 matches at 8 bases. Per the germline V gene, CDR1 is SGHNT and CDR2 is YENEEA. J was trimmed by 3 bases and V by 2 bases; bases with no gene match: 3. The CDR3 is 14 residues long. CDR3 region: CASSLRTGSYEQYF. In DNA form, the CDR3 reads TGTGCCAGCAGCTTAAGGACAGGGAGCTACGAGCAGTACTTC. The full variable domain, in which reference TRBV11-3 and TRBJ2-7 provide the parts outside the CDR3, is EAGVVQSPRYKIIEKKQPVAFWCNPISGHNTLYWYLQNLGQGPELLIRYENEEAVDDSQLPKDRFSAERLKGVDSTLKIQPAELGDSAVYLCASSLRTGSYEQYFGPGTRLTVT.

The rearrangement joins TRBV19 to TRBJ1-5, with D tentatively TRBD1 (5 bases). From germline, CDR1 is LNHDA and CDR2 SQIVND (reference sequence). With 8 bases removed from V and 9 bases from J, the gap between germline ends came to 17 bases. This CDR3 has 13 residues. CDR3 residues: CASADSPPRPQHF. As DNA, the CDR3 is TGTGCCAGTGCTGACAGTCCCCCGCGGCCCCAGCATTTT. The entire variable domain, with the rest obtained from reference TRBV19 and TRBJ1-5, is as follows: DGGITQSPKYLFRKEGQNVTLSCEQNLNHDAMYWYRQDPGQGLRLIYYSQIVNDFQKGDIAEGYSVSREKKESFPLTVTSAQKNPTAFYLCASADSPPRPQHFGDGTRLSIL.

The genes are TRBV14 and TRBJ2-2, with D maybe TRBD2 (5 bases). CDR3 size: 16 residues. Germline-derived CDR1 and CDR2 are SGHDN and FVKESK. V gave up 5 bases and J gave up 0 bases, with 13 bases separating them. CDR3 nucleotide sequence: TGTGCCAGCAGCGCCCGGACTGGGGCGAACACCGGGGAGCTGTTTTTT. Translated: CASSARTGANTGELFF.

The chain couples TRBV4-1 to TRBJ2-7; 11 nucleotides match TRBD2. After removal of 5 bases from V and 6 bases from J, the junction contained 6 bases not matched to a gene. This CDR3 has 14 residues. Germline V gene sequence: CDR1 MGHRA, CDR2 YSYEKL. In DNA form, the CDR3 reads TGCGCCAGCAGCTACACTAGCGGGAGACGCGAGCAGTACTTC. This gives the protein CASSYTSGRREQYF.

The chain is built from TRBV18 and TRBJ2-2; D uncertain. Germline loops: CDR1 KGHSH, CDR2 LQKENI. The CDR3 is 16 amino acids. The germline V and J ends were trimmed by 6 bases and 5 bases, with 19 bases remaining between them. This chain's CDR3 is CASSIVESLYTGELFF. CDR3 DNA: TGTGCCAGCTCTATCGTGGAGTCACTTTATACCGGGGAGCTGTTTTTT.

The chain employs TRBV9 and TRBJ1-1; the D gene is possibly TRBD1 (5 bases). The CDR3 extends over 15 amino acids. With 2 bases removed from V and 4 bases from J, the gap between germline ends came to 15 bases. Looked up from germline, CDR1 is SGDLS and CDR2 is YYNGEE. CDR3 nucleotides: TGTGCCAGCAGCGTCCCCGGGGGGGGGTCCACTGAAGCTTTCTTT. As protein: CASSVPGGGSTEAFF.

V gene TRBV6-6 combines with J gene TRBJ1-4; D uncertain. This CDR3 is 13 amino acids long. Between the trimmed V and J ends, which lost 5 bases and 8 bases, there was a span of 12 bases. The germline V gene encodes CDR1 MNHNY and CDR2 SVGAGI (reference sequence). The CDR3 nucleotides read TGTGCCAGCAGTGACAACCCACGGGAAAAACTGTTTTTT. It yields the protein CASSDNPREKLFF.

The CDR3 here is CASSLAGQGKNTEAFF. The CDR3 DNA reads TGTGCCAGCAGTTTGGCAGGACAGGGAAAGAACACTGAAGCTTTCTTT. The V call is TRBV28, the J call TRBJ1-1, with 8 bases matching TRBD1. Trimming cost V 3 bases and J 1 base; bases outside gene matches: 7. The length of the CDR3 is 16 residues. Germline assignment: CDR1 MDHEN and CDR2 SYDVKM. Looking up the rest from reference TRBV28 and TRBJ1-1 gives the full variable domain: DVKVTQSSRYLVKRTGEKVFLECVQDMDHENMFWYRQDPGLGLRLIYFSYDVKMKEKGDIPEGYSVSREKKERFSLILESASTNQTSMYLCASSLAGQGKNTEAFFGQGTRLTVV.

The CDR3 DNA sequence: TGTGCCAGCAGTTCATTAATTGAGGGCACAGATACGCAGTATTTT. Its translation is CASSSLIEGTDTQYF. The chain uses TRBV27 and TRBJ2-3; no firm D call. Between the trimmed V and J ends, which lost 4 bases and 1 base, there was a span of 12 bases. CDR1 is MNHEY and CDR2 is SMNVEV in the germline V gene (reference sequence). This CDR3 comprises 15 residues.

The J gene is TRBJ2-3, the V gene TRBV6-5; possible D gene TRBD1, 5 bases. Looked up from germline, CDR1 is MNHEY and CDR2 is SVGAGI. The CDR3 is made up of 15 amino acids. V was pared by 11 bases and J by 0 bases, with 18 bases between. As DNA, the CDR3 is TGTGCCTCAAAGCTTGGGGCTGCGAGCACAGATACGCAGTATTTT. Protein sequence: CASKLGAASTDTQYF.

The chain uses TRBV29-1 and TRBJ1-5; D call uncertain. This CDR3 region has 13 residues. Germline assignment: CDR1 SQVTM and CDR2 ANQGSEA. The V gene lost 4 bases and the J gene lost 5 bases, with 12 bases spanning the gap. CDR3 nucleotide sequence: TGCAGCGTTGGGTGGGCACCCGATCAGCCCCAGCATTTT. Residues: CSVGWAPDQPQHF.

This clone was picked up one time. The chain carries TRBV5-1 and TRBJ2-5; 9 bases map to TRBD2. J lost 5 bases, V lost 0 bases, and 5 bases had no gene match. Germline values: CDR1 SGHRS, CDR2 YFSETQ. The CDR3 consists of 15 residues. For the CDR3, the DNA is TGCGCCAGCAGCTTGGGTGCGGGAGGGCTTGAGACCCAGTACTTC. Translating it yields CASSLGAGGLETQYF.